Presented here are 3 T cell receptor beta chains from one specimen sequenced in a study of blood T cells in healthy people across ages. Primers used in a second PCR of roughly 6 to 12 cycles were a sample-barcoded 5' primer and a J-beta primer mix. TCRdb re-analysed the 5' RACE reads in MiXCR, keeping a single row per CDR3 protein. This sample yields about 1.8 million distinct CDR3 sequences, of which 49% are seen a single time; around 2.1% belongs to the top ten. Sequenced material: blood. These receptors were collected from a woman aged 40 to 50 in good health.

The chain has TRBV9 and TRBJ2-5, with D hard to call. Germline CDR1 reads SGDLS; CDR2 reads YYNGEE. With 4 bases removed from V and 2 bases from J, the gap between germline ends came to 15 bases. The CDR3 runs to 15 residues. Here the CDR3 DNA reads TGTGCCAGCAGCTCAGTGGTCGGCATACAAGAGACCCAGTACTTC. This sequence encodes CASSSVVGIQETQYF.

The gene calls are TRBV4-1 and TRBJ2-1; D is ambiguous. The germline CDR1 and CDR2 sequences are MGHRA and YSYEKL. V dropped 0 bases and J dropped 1 base, with 10 bases sitting between them. The length of the CDR3 is 16 residues. CDR3 coding DNA: TGCGCCAGCAGCCAAGAGTGGACGTCTTCCTACAATGAGCAGTTCTTC. Amino acid sequence: CASSQEWTSSYNEQFF.

The V and J genes are TRBV25-1 and TRBJ1-5, with TRBD1 identical over 11 bases. Germline CDR1 and CDR2: MGHDK and SYGVNS. Losses at the gene ends were 4 bases for V and 6 bases for J; bases not matched to a gene: 2. CDR3 length: 14 amino acids. CDR3 DNA sequence: TGTGCCAGCAGTGGGACAGGGGGCCTTCAGCCCCAGCATTTT. Encoded protein: CASSGTGGLQPQHF.